The 26 T cell receptor beta chains below were found in one sample sequenced in a study of early T cells in non-severe SARS-CoV-2 infection. A single record per CDR3 protein comes from TCRdb applying MiXCR to the 5' RACE reads. The profile shows about 80,000 distinct CDR3 sequences, about 12% of them singletons. Source: whole blood, taken at baseline. These TCRs come from an adult who was a healthcare worker with PCR-confirmed SARS-CoV-2 infection or an uninfected control (not recorded which). The donor label of this sample is uncertain.

A few counts support this clonotype. The chain combines TRBV20-1 with TRBJ2-2; D is uncertain. CDR1 DFQATT and CDR2 SNEGSKA come from the germline V gene (reference sequence). The CDR3 runs 13 residues. Trimming pared 2 bases from V and 4 bases from J, leaving 8 bases between. CDR3 in DNA: TGCAGTGCTAGAATTGGGTCCACCGGGGAGCTGTTTTTT. Translation: CSARIGSTGELFF.

This clonotype was found a few times. The J gene is TRBJ1-2, the V gene TRBV29-1, with D unclear. The CDR3 runs to 13 residues. Trimming pared 7 bases from V and 8 bases from J, leaving 20 bases between. CDR1 and CDR2 from the germline V gene are SQVTM and ANQGSEA. CDR3 amino acids: CSGKTSGDWGYTF. DNA for the CDR3: TGCAGCGGGAAGACGTCCGGGGATTGGGGCTACACCTTC.

This clonotype was counted many times. The chain has TRBV12-3 or TRBV12-4 and TRBJ2-2, with D uncertain. This CDR3 contains 15 residues. Trimming took 6 bases from V and 0 from J, leaving 11 bases between them. CDR3 sequence reads: CASSRRSTNTGELFF. In DNA, the CDR3 is TGTGCCAGCAGCCGTCGTAGCACGAACACCGGGGAGCTGTTTTTT.

The chain carries TRBV12-3 or TRBV12-4 and TRBJ1-5, with D uncertain. Trimming cost V 5 bases and J 2 bases, with 13 bases left between them. The CDR3 loop spans 15 amino acids. CDR3: CASSIRHGGNQPQHF. The CDR3 DNA follows: TGTGCCAGCAGTATTCGACATGGGGGCAATCAGCCCCAGCATTTT.

This clonotype was seen more than once but under ten times. The V and J genes are TRBV7-2 and TRBJ2-3; 13 bases line up with TRBD2. CDR1 and CDR2 (germline): SGHTA, FQGNSA. V gave up 5 bases and J gave up 5 bases; unmatched junction bases: 7. This CDR3 is 16 amino acids long. The CDR3: CASSARGLAGEDTQYF. The CDR3 region has the DNA TGTGCCAGCAGCGCAAGAGGACTAGCGGGGGAAGATACGCAGTATTTT.

This clonotype was observed at least ten times. The CDR3 bases are TGCAGTGCTAAAGGCAATGAGCAGTTCTTC. Its translation: CSAKGNEQFF. This rearrangement joins TRBV20-1 to TRBJ2-1; D unresolved. V was pared by 4 bases and J by 6 bases, with 4 bases between. CDR1 and CDR2 from the germline V gene are DFQATT and SNEGSKA (reference sequence). This CDR3 has 10 amino acids.

The sample holds a few counts of this clonotype. V and J are TRBV11-2 and TRBJ1-1, with no clear D. This CDR3 has 14 amino acids. The V and J ends lost 4 bases and 4 bases respectively, with 13 bases between them. Per the germline V gene, CDR1 is SGHAT and CDR2 is FQNNGV. CDR3 sequence (DNA): TGTGCCAGCAGCTCCTTCACGGGGTCCACTGAAGCTTTCTTT. It yields the protein CASSSFTGSTEAFF. The whole variable domain, remainder taken from reference TRBV11-2 and TRBJ1-1, is EAGVAQSPRYKIIEKRQSVAFWCNPISGHATLYWYQQILGQGPKLLIQFQNNGVVDDSQLPKDRFSAERLKGVDSTLKIQPAKLEDSAVYLCASSSFTGSTEAFFGQGTRLTVV.

This clonotype was seen a few times. CDR3: CASSDFAGARESGANVLTF. For the CDR3, the DNA is TGTGCCAGCAGCGACTTTGCGGGGGCTCGGGAGTCTGGGGCCAACGTCCTGACTTTC. The V gene is TRBV9, the J gene TRBJ2-6; TRBD2 might be the D (7 bases). CDR1 SGDLS and CDR2 YYNGEE come from the germline V gene. The V gene lost 3 bases and the J gene lost 1 base, with 20 bases spanning the gap. The CDR3 runs to 19 residues.

This clonotype has a handful of counts. The V gene is TRBV6-2 or TRBV6-3, the J gene TRBJ2-7, with D possibly being TRBD1 (6 bases). The length of the CDR3 is 14 residues. V was clipped by 4 bases and J by 2 bases, with 12 bases between them. Germline V gives CDR1 MNHEY, CDR2 SVGEGT. CDR3 residues: CASSSGRGPYEQYF. The CDR3 region has the DNA TGTGCCAGCAGTTCCGGCAGGGGACCCTACGAGCAGTACTTC.

The gene calls are TRBV7-3 and TRBJ2-5; 7 bases are a match to TRBD2. Germline V gives CDR1 SGHTA, CDR2 FQGTGA. The CDR3 is made up of 14 amino acids. The ends lost 3 bases at V and 3 bases at J; junction bases unmatched: 4. The CDR3 region has the DNA TGTGCCAGCAGCTTCGGGGGGAGAAAAGAGACCCAGTACTTC. It is translated as CASSFGGRKETQYF.

In its sample, this clonotype was seen a few times. The gene calls are TRBV19 and TRBJ2-1; D gene ambiguous. Deletions cut 1 base from V and 2 bases from J, with 18 bases between. CDR3 length equals 18 residues. Per the germline V gene, CDR1 is LNHDA and CDR2 is SQIVND (reference sequence). In DNA form, the CDR3 reads TGTGCCAGTAGTATAGGTCCCCTAAACACGTTCACCTACAATGAGCAGTTCTTC. Encoded protein: CASSIGPLNTFTYNEQFF.

This clonotype showed up many times. This chain uses TRBV10-2 with TRBJ1-1, with 8 bases identical to TRBD1. With 10 bases clipped from V and 0 bases from J, the junction kept 4 bases outside the gene matches. The CDR3 extends over 13 amino acids. Germline V gene sequence: CDR1 WSHSY, CDR2 SAAADI. CDR3 nucleotide sequence: TGCGCCACTACGGACAGGGTGAACACTGAAGCTTTCTTT. It yields the protein CATTDRVNTEAFF.

This clonotype has only a few counts. The J gene is TRBJ2-7, the V gene TRBV6-5; 9 bases align to TRBD1. Germline CDR1 reads MNHEY; CDR2 reads SVGAGI. J was trimmed by 6 bases and V by 2 bases; bases with no gene match: 5. There are 14 residues in the CDR3. The CDR3 spells CASSYGTGTVEQYF. CDR3 bases: TGTGCCAGCAGTTACGGGACAGGGACCGTCGAGCAGTACTTC.

The chain carries TRBV20-1 and TRBJ2-3, with a possible D match to TRBD2 (6 bases). Germline V gives CDR1 DFQATT, CDR2 SNEGSKA (reference sequence). CDR3 length equals 8 residues. The V gene lost 5 bases and the J gene lost 14 bases, with 8 bases spanning the gap. For the CDR3, the DNA is TGCAGTGCTCAGGGAGGGTATTTT. The encoded protein is CSAQGGYF.

This clonotype has a handful of counts. The chain combines TRBV4-3 with TRBJ1-2; tentative D call: TRBD1 (5 bases). V was pared by 0 bases and J by 4 bases, with 9 bases between. Germline-derived CDR1 and CDR2 are LGHNA and YSLEER. This CDR3 is 14 amino acids long. The CDR3 region has the DNA TGCGCCAGCAGCCAAGATTGGGGGACCTATGGCTACACCTTC. This translates into CASSQDWGTYGYTF.

This chain connects TRBV27 to TRBJ2-3, with TRBD2 identical over 8 bases. The CDR3 totals 18 residues. Germline CDR1 reads MNHEY; CDR2 reads SMNVEV (reference sequence). Trimming cost V 4 bases and J 3 bases; bases outside gene matches: 15. The CDR3 nucleotides are TGTGCCAGCAGTTCGGGACTAGGGTTAATGGCGAAAACAGATACGCAGTATTTT. Protein sequence: CASSSGLGLMAKTDTQYF.

This clonotype was found many times. The gene calls are TRBV6-1 and TRBJ1-2, with TRBD1 identical over 9 bases. Per the germline V gene, CDR1 is MNHNS and CDR2 is SASEGT. V was clipped by 8 bases and J by 4 bases; unmatched bases: 8. The CDR3 runs to 14 residues. CDR3 bases: TGTGCCAGCGGCCGGACAGGGGTCCTCTATGGCTACACCTTC. Translating gives CASGRTGVLYGYTF.

Turning to this clonotype: The junction shows a germline mismatch at one end, possibly a read error. V gene TRBV6-5 combines with J gene TRBJ2-7; tentative D call: TRBD2 (6 bases). CDR3 length equals 16 residues. From germline, CDR1 is MNHEY and CDR2 SVGAGI. The CDR3, as DNA: TGTGCCAGCAGTTACTCGATTACGGGAGCGTCCTCCGAGCAGTACTTC. Translation gives CASSYSITGASSEQYF.

The chain employs TRBV20-1 and TRBJ2-1; TRBD2 matches at 15 bases. Germline CDR1 is DFQATT and CDR2 is SNEGSKA (reference sequence). The CDR3 extends over 12 amino acids. V was pared by 3 bases and J by 15 bases, with 3 bases of the junction left unmatched. CDR3 loop: CSARGTSGRLFF. The DNA of the CDR3 is TGCAGTGCTAGGGGGACTAGCGGGAGGTTGTTCTTC.

This clonotype was recorded many times. The V call is TRBV7-3, the J call TRBJ1-6; the D gene is possibly TRBD1 (5 bases). This CDR3 is 15 amino acids long. Trimming stripped 4 bases from V and 7 bases from J, with 14 bases between. Germline CDR1 reads SGHTA; CDR2 reads FQGTGA. Here the CDR3 reads CASSSQGESNSPLHF. CDR3 in DNA: TGTGCCAGCAGCTCTCAGGGAGAGAGCAATTCACCCCTCCACTTT. Full variable domain (outside the CDR3, taken from reference TRBV7-3 and TRBJ1-6): GAGVSQTPSNKVTEKGKYVELRCDPISGHTALYWYRQSLGQGPEFLIYFQGTGAADDSGLPNDRFFAVRPEGSVSTLKIQRTERGDSAVYLCASSSQGESNSPLHFGNGTRLTVT.

This sequence joins TRBV7-8 and TRBJ2-5; TRBD2 agrees at 9 bases. This CDR3 spans 15 amino acids. Germline CDR1 SGHVS, CDR2 FQNEAQ. J gave up 2 bases and V 1 base, and 2 bases lay outside the gene matches. The CDR3 DNA reads as TGTGCCAGCAGCTTAGAGCGGGGGGCGCAAGAGACCCAGTACTTC. It yields the protein CASSLERGAQETQYF.

The rearrangement joins TRBV3-1 to TRBJ1-2, with 11 bases fitting TRBD1. In germline, CDR1 is LGHDT, CDR2 YNNKEL (reference sequence). Germline trimming cut 4 bases from V and 3 bases from J; bases unmatched to any gene: 4. CDR3 length: 15 amino acids. The CDR3 loop reads CASSLLGQGDYGYTF. CDR3 in DNA: TGTGCCAGCAGCCTTTTGGGACAGGGGGACTATGGCTACACCTTC.

This clonotype has just a few counts. The junction departs from the called germline gene at one end, perhaps through a read error. The rearrangement uses TRBV11-2 and TRBJ2-1; the D is unclear. The length of the CDR3 is 12 residues. The germline CDR1 and CDR2 sequences are SGHAT and FQNNGV. The CDR3 is CASSLDIRAASF. CDR3 sequence (DNA): TGTGCCAGCAGCTTAGATATCCGAGCCGCCTCCTTC. Looking up the rest from reference TRBV11-2 and TRBJ2-1 gives the full variable domain: EAGVAQSPRYKIIEKRQSVAFWCNPISGHATLYWYQQILGQGPKLLIQFQNNGVVDDSQLPKDRFSAERLKGVDSTLKIQPAKLEDSAVYLCASSLDIRAASFGPGTRLTVL.

The chain employs TRBV14 and TRBJ1-1; D may be TRBD1 (5 bases). This CDR3 has 14 residues. V dropped 5 bases and J dropped 1 base, with 11 bases sitting between them. Looked up from germline, CDR1 is SGHDN and CDR2 is FVKESK. DNA of the CDR3: TGTGCCAGCAGCAACCCGACAGCGAACACTGAAGCTTTCTTT. Translated, it gives CASSNPTANTEAFF.

This clonotype was seen more than once but under ten times. V and J are TRBV5-1 and TRBJ1-4; possibly TRBD1 for D (5 bases). The CDR3 length is 15 residues. V lost 6 bases, J lost 4 bases, and 16 bases lay in between. Germline V gene lookup returns CDR1 SGHRS and CDR2 YFSETQ. The DNA of the CDR3 is TGCGCCAGCACCCCGGAGGGACTTGATAATGAAAAACTGTTTTTT. It specifies CASTPEGLDNEKLFF.

This clonotype was seen a few times. This sequence joins TRBV5-1 and TRBJ2-7; TRBD2 agrees at 9 bases. V lost 0 bases, J lost 5 bases, and 6 bases stayed unmatched. The germline V gene has CDR1 SGHRS and CDR2 YFSETQ. The CDR3 length is 15 residues. CDR3 DNA: TGCGCCAGCAGCTTGGGGGCTAGCGGGGCCAACGAGCAGTACTTC. Translated, it gives CASSLGASGANEQYF.